The 28 T cell receptor beta chains in this list originate from one sample, sequenced in a study of shared clonotypes between healthy human individuals. The table came from immunoSEQ multiplex PCR; TCRdb's copy has only in-frame clones and leaves some out. The sample comprises fewer than 600,000 clones, about four fifths of which are singletons, and under 15% rests with the top ten. Input material: PBMCs. All receptors derive from a woman between 40 and 55 years old in good health. Some clones in this sample may be carry-over from other donors' samples.

This clone has just one count. V gene TRBV7-9 combines with J gene TRBJ2-1; TRBD1 aligns across 11 bases. Looked up from germline, CDR1 is SEHNR and CDR2 is FQNEAQ (reference sequence). The CDR3 extends over 15 amino acids. V gave up 4 bases and J gave up 3 bases; unmatched junction bases: 2. In DNA, the CDR3 is TGTGCCAGCAGCTCCGGGACAGGGGGCTACAATGAGCAGTTCTTC. Its translation is CASSSGTGGYNEQFF.

This clone is a singleton in its sample. The chain carries TRBV27 and TRBJ2-7; weak D call: TRBD1 (6 bases). The V end was cut by 5 bases, the J end by 1 base, with 12 bases between. This CDR3 is built from 14 residues. CDR1 and CDR2 from the germline V gene are MNHEY and SMNVEV (reference sequence). CDR3: CASSPYRVSYEQYF. CDR3 coding DNA: TGTGCCAGCAGTCCATACAGGGTTTCCTACGAGCAGTACTTC.

This clone has only one observation. The genes are TRBV7-2 and TRBJ2-1; 8 bases are a match to TRBD2. There are 14 residues in the CDR3. From germline, CDR1 is SGHTA and CDR2 FQGNSA. Trimming cost V 5 bases and J 8 bases; bases outside gene matches: 8. CDR3: CASSPGGAFYEQFF. CDR3 DNA: TGTGCCAGCAGCCCCGGGGGGGCCTTCTATGAGCAGTTCTTC.

The chain employs TRBV19 and TRBJ1-5, with TRBD1 matching over 12 bases. The CDR3 has 15 residues. Germline loops: CDR1 LNHDA, CDR2 SQIVND (reference sequence). Trimming at V came to 7 bases and at J to 7 bases, leaving 8 bases not matched to a gene. CDR3 in DNA: TGTGCCAGTATTTCGGGACAGGGGGCCGCCCAGCCCCAGCATTTT. Translating gives CASISGQGAAQPQHF. Drawing the rest from reference TRBV19 and TRBJ1-5, the complete variable domain is DGGITQSPKYLFRKEGQNVTLSCEQNLNHDAMYWYRQDPGQGLRLIYYSQIVNDFQKGDIAEGYSVSREKKESFPLTVTSAQKNPTAFYLCASISGQGAAQPQHFGDGTRLSIL.

The chain is built from TRBV29-1 and TRBJ2-1; no clear D gene. Deletions cut 3 bases from V and 2 bases from J, with 14 bases between. Per the germline V gene, CDR1 is SQVTM and CDR2 is ANQGSEA. The CDR3 runs to 15 residues. CDR3 nucleotide sequence: TGCAGCGTTGAGGCCCATCTTCCCCCCTACAATGAGCAGTTCTTC. Translated, it gives CSVEAHLPPYNEQFF.

This clone was seen only a few times. The gene calls are TRBV10-3 and TRBJ2-3; 7 bases map to TRBD1. Germline assignment: CDR1 ENHRY and CDR2 SYGVKD. The trim removed 10 bases at V and 2 bases at J, leaving 12 bases unmatched. The CDR3 consists of 15 residues. CDR3 bases: TGTGCCACCAGGTCCGGGACAGTGAACACAGATACGCAGTATTTT. It is translated as CATRSGTVNTDTQYF.

Points on this clone: This likely reflects a read error, since a far larger clone is one base away. Other DNA sequences in the same sample also yield this CDR3. This rearrangement joins TRBV25-1 to TRBJ2-3, with D unclear. V dropped 0 bases and J dropped 1 base, with 11 bases sitting between them. Germline V lookup: CDR1 MGHDK, CDR2 SYGVNS. The CDR3 sequence is 16 residues long. CDR3 bases: TGTGCCAGCAGTGAATATGGTAGGGTAGGCACAGATACGCAGTATTTT. Residues: CASSEYGRVGTDTQYF.

This chain joins TRBV5-1 and TRBJ2-7, with TRBD2 matching over 14 bases. CDR1 is SGHRS and CDR2 is YFSETQ in the germline V gene. V dropped 5 bases and J dropped 4; count of bases not matched to a gene: 14. The CDR3 covers 18 residues. As DNA, the CDR3 is TGCGCCAGCAGGGTCGTAGGACTAGCGGGAGGTCCGCCGTACGAGCAGTACTTC. This encodes CASRVVGLAGGPPYEQYF.

This chain connects TRBV28 to TRBJ2-7; no reliable D call. Looked up from germline, CDR1 is MDHEN and CDR2 is SYDVKM. The CDR3 loop spans 12 amino acids. Trimming cost V 10 bases and J 3 bases, with 13 bases left between them. CDR3 loop: CATRRADYEQYF. The CDR3 nucleotides read TGTGCCACTCGAAGGGCCGACTACGAGCAGTACTTC.

The chain is built from TRBV14 and TRBJ1-1, with a possible D match to TRBD1 (5 bases). The V gene's germline CDR1 is SGHDN and CDR2 FVKESK. Trimming shortened V by 6 bases and J by 1 base, and 12 bases separated the two germline ends. The CDR3 is 14 amino acids. The CDR3 nucleotides are TGTGCCAGCAGGAAACGTACAGGGAACACTGAAGCTTTCTTT. It yields the protein CASRKRTGNTEAFF.

The chain recombines TRBV5-4 with TRBJ1-2, with unresolved D. CDR1 SGHNT and CDR2 YYREEE come from the germline V gene (reference sequence). Trimming took 0 bases from V and 4 from J, leaving 16 bases between them. The CDR3 is made up of 16 amino acids. The CDR3 is CASSLVDRPTLYGYTF. The DNA for the CDR3 is TGTGCCAGCAGCTTGGTTGACCGACCGACCCTCTATGGCTACACCTTC.

The chain recombines TRBV28 with TRBJ1-4, with 11 positions matching TRBD1. Trimming took 4 bases from V and 5 from J; bases not matched to a gene: 9. Germline-derived CDR1 and CDR2 are MDHEN and SYDVKM. The CDR3 totals 17 residues. CDR3 nucleotide sequence: TGTGCCAGCAGTTGGCCGGACAGGGGGCCCCAAAATGAAAAACTGTTTTTT. Its translation: CASSWPDRGPQNEKLFF. The entire variable domain, with the rest obtained from reference TRBV28 and TRBJ1-4, is as follows: DVKVTQSSRYLVKRTGEKVFLECVQDMDHENMFWYRQDPGLGLRLIYFSYDVKMKEKGDIPEGYSVSREKKERFSLILESASTNQTSMYLCASSWPDRGPQNEKLFFGSGTQLSVL.

The rearrangement uses TRBV7-9 and TRBJ1-2; D not certain. The CDR3 has 13 amino acids. V lost 7 bases to trimming and J lost 8 bases, with 17 bases between them. Germline values: CDR1 SEHNR, CDR2 FQNEAQ (reference sequence). The CDR3 bases are TGTGCCAGCACTACCGACCAACCCGGAGGCTACACCTTC. Amino acid sequence: CASTTDQPGGYTF.

The chain uses TRBV25-1 and TRBJ1-2, with D uncertain. Trimming pared 1 base from V and 0 bases from J, leaving 9 bases between. The CDR3 covers 15 residues. The germline V gene encodes CDR1 MGHDK and CDR2 SYGVNS. CDR3 sequence: CASSEFGGSNYGYTF. DNA for the CDR3: TGTGCCAGCAGTGAATTCGGTGGATCTAACTATGGCTACACCTTC.

The V and J genes are TRBV30 and TRBJ2-7; D unresolved. Per germline, CDR1 GTSNPN and CDR2 SVGIG (reference sequence). The V end was cut by 2 bases, the J end by 1 base, with 6 bases between. The length of the CDR3 is 12 residues. The CDR3 sequence: CAWSPNSYEQYF. CDR3 sequence (DNA): TGTGCCTGGAGTCCCAATTCCTACGAGCAGTACTTC.

The rearrangement joins TRBV28 to TRBJ2-3; D might be TRBD1 (6 bases). The CDR3 sequence is 15 residues long. Germline V gives CDR1 MDHEN, CDR2 SYDVKM. V lost 3 bases and J 3 bases, leaving 13 bases between the germline ends. The CDR3 protein is CASSFNRVVTDTQYF. In DNA form, the CDR3 reads TGTGCCAGCAGTTTTAACAGGGTGGTGACAGATACGCAGTATTTT.

This clone has ten or more counts. The V call is TRBV4-2, the J call TRBJ2-5; maybe TRBD1 (7 bases). The V and J ends lost 0 bases and 3 bases respectively, with 11 bases between them. The CDR3 loop spans 15 amino acids. From germline, CDR1 is LGHNA and CDR2 YNFKEQ. CDR3 loop: CASSQDPRGEETQYF. The CDR3 region has the DNA TGTGCCAGCAGCCAAGATCCCAGGGGGGAAGAGACCCAGTACTTC.

The gene calls are TRBV5-1 and TRBJ2-7, with 8 positions matching TRBD1. Unmatched junction bases numbered 4, after V lost 2 bases and J lost 3 bases. The CDR3 extends over 14 amino acids. Per the germline V gene, CDR1 is SGHRS and CDR2 is YFSETQ. Here the CDR3 reads CASSLGTGNYEQYF. The CDR3 bases are TGCGCCAGCAGCTTAGGGACAGGTAACTACGAGCAGTACTTC.

The rearrangement links TRBV7-2 to TRBJ2-2, with a weak D call TRBD2 (5 bases). V was shortened by 6 bases and J by 7 bases, with 15 bases between the two germline ends. This CDR3 spans 14 amino acids. Per the germline V gene, CDR1 is SGHTA and CDR2 is FQGNSA. The CDR3 coding sequence is TGTGCCAGCAGAGAGGAGCTAGCTGGCGGGGAGCTGTTTTTT. This encodes CASREELAGGELFF.

This clone was seen a few times. The chain couples TRBV19 to TRBJ1-2, with D unresolved. The germline V gene encodes CDR1 LNHDA and CDR2 SQIVND (reference sequence). Trimming removed 7 bases from V and 2 bases from J, with 8 bases in between. The CDR3 has 12 residues. This CDR3 is CASTAENYGYTF. The CDR3 DNA reads TGTGCCAGTACGGCCGAAAACTATGGCTACACCTTC.

This clone was seen only once. The gene calls are TRBV5-5 and TRBJ2-1; 9 bases match TRBD2. The CDR3 consists of 17 residues. Trimming cost V 0 bases and J 7 bases; bases outside gene matches: 11. Germline V lookup: CDR1 SGHKS, CDR2 YYEKEE (reference sequence). CDR3 amino acids: CASSLALQREVSNEQFF. CDR3 DNA sequence: TGTGCCAGCAGCTTGGCGTTGCAGCGGGAGGTATCGAATGAGCAGTTCTTC.

The V and J genes are TRBV5-6 and TRBJ2-3; weak D call: TRBD2 (5 bases). The CDR3 is made up of 13 amino acids. Per the germline V gene, CDR1 is SGHDT and CDR2 is YYEEEE. Trimming cost V 6 bases and J 4 bases, with 12 bases left between them. The CDR3 spells CASNPAGADTQYF. In DNA, the CDR3 is TGTGCCAGCAACCCCGCCGGGGCAGATACGCAGTATTTT.

The rearrangement joins TRBV27 to TRBJ2-1; maybe TRBD2 (6 bases). The CDR3 length is 16 residues. Germline CDR1 and CDR2: MNHEY and SMNVEV (reference sequence). Trimming cost V 2 bases and J 3 bases, with 14 bases left between them. CDR3 in DNA: TGTGCCAGCAGTTTAGCGGGGCTCTCTTACTACAATGAGCAGTTCTTC. This sequence encodes CASSLAGLSYYNEQFF.

The chain employs TRBV2 and TRBJ2-3; TRBD1 matches at 7 bases. Germline CDR1 reads SNHLY; CDR2 reads FYNNEI. This CDR3 comprises 14 residues. Trimming at V came to 5 bases and at J to 4 bases, leaving 6 bases not matched to a gene. CDR3 coding DNA: TGTGCCAGCAGTCCGAGTACAGGGGCAGATACGCAGTATTTT. Amino acid sequence: CASSPSTGADTQYF.

A single count supports this clone. This chain uses TRBV9 with TRBJ2-1; a weak D match, TRBD1 (6 bases). The length of the CDR3 is 16 residues. The ends were cut back, 0 bases at V and 8 bases at J, with 18 bases in the middle. Germline V gives CDR1 SGDLS, CDR2 YYNGEE. CDR3 nucleotide sequence: TGTGCCAGCAGCGTAGATAGGACAGATGTGCCCGATGAGCAGTTCTTC. Translated, it gives CASSVDRTDVPDEQFF.

V is TRBV5-4 and J is TRBJ2-2; the D gene is possibly TRBD2 (6 bases). The ends were cut back, 2 bases at V and 4 bases at J, with 9 bases in the middle. Per germline, CDR1 SGHNT and CDR2 YYREEE (reference sequence). This CDR3 has 14 residues. CDR3: CASSFQAGTGELFF. The CDR3, as DNA: TGTGCCAGCAGCTTCCAAGCGGGCACCGGGGAGCTGTTTTTT.

This sequence joins TRBV5-1 and TRBJ1-2; D gene unclear. Germline-derived CDR1 and CDR2 are SGHRS and YFSETQ. The germline V and J ends were trimmed by 4 bases and 0 bases, with 10 bases remaining between them. The CDR3 has 14 amino acids. CDR3 sequence: CASSTDGANYGYTF. The CDR3 coding sequence is TGCGCCAGCAGCACGGACGGAGCTAACTATGGCTACACCTTC. Looking up the rest from reference TRBV5-1 and TRBJ1-2 gives the full variable domain: KAGVTQTPRYLIKTRGQQVTLSCSPISGHRSVSWYQQTPGQGLQFLFEYFSETQRNKGNFPGRFSGRQFSNSRSEMNVSTLELGDSALYLCASSTDGANYGYTFGSGTRLTVV.

The V call is TRBV29-1, the J call TRBJ2-5; 10 bases are a match to TRBD2. Germline V gene sequence: CDR1 SQVTM, CDR2 ANQGSEA. V was clipped by 7 bases and J by 4 bases; unmatched bases: 9. The CDR3 sequence is 14 residues long. The CDR3 sequence: CSAASSGSLETQYF. The CDR3 bases are TGCAGCGCCGCATCTAGCGGGAGTTTAGAGACCCAGTACTTC.